The 10 T cell receptor beta chains listed next were all sequenced from one sample in a study of T cells in women clearing cervical HPV infection. The assay was immunoSEQ multiplex PCR, and TCRdb's table has in-frame clones only and misses some. Its clone listing holds 35,000 to 45,000 clones. The sample was blood buffy coat. The receptor source for this set is a woman between 18 and 75 years old with a cervical HPV16 infection that either progressed to CIN3+ or cleared (not recorded which).

On this clone: With the read ending 3 residues before the CDR3 end, the germline J gene is used to fill in that end. V is TRBV19 and J is TRBJ2-2, with a tentative D call TRBD1 (6 bases). The CDR3 length is 16 residues. The germline V gene has CDR1 LNHDA and CDR2 SQIVND (reference sequence). Partial CDR3 DNA: TGTGCCAGTAGTATTACAGGGTACTCTGGGGCCAACGTG. Translation gives CASSITGYSGANV. The whole CDR3 is CASSITGYSGANVLFF.

A note on this clone: The CDR3 extends 3 residues past the end of the read, so its final part is completed from the germline J gene. The J gene is TRBJ2-7, the V gene TRBV28, with TRBD1 matching over 7 bases. The CDR3 has 16 residues. The V segment lost 5 bases and the J segment 3 bases; nucleotides outside the gene matches: 13. Per germline, CDR1 MDHEN and CDR2 SYDVKM. Incomplete CDR3 DNA: TGTGCCAGCAGTCTACTATTGGACAGGAGAAACTACGAG. It translates to CASSLLLDRRNYE. The entire CDR3 is CASSLLLDRRNYEQYF.

Comments on this clone: The CDR3 end is not reached by the read, which stops 3 residues before it; the germline J gene fills it in. The rearrangement joins TRBV19 to TRBJ2-3; D is unresolved. CDR1 and CDR2 from the germline V gene are LNHDA and SQIVND (reference sequence). The CDR3 has 16 amino acids. The CDR3 spells CASSINPYFSNQPQYF. The CDR3 DNA, read in part, is TGTGCCAGTAGTATTAATCCATATTTTAGCAATCAGCCG.

Details on this clone: The CDR3 goes on 3 residues after the read ends, and that part is filled in from the germline J gene. The J gene is TRBJ2-5, the V gene TRBV4-1; 9 bases align to TRBD2. There are 14 residues in the CDR3. Germline V gene data show CDR1 as MGHRA and CDR2 as YSYEKL. V shed 3 bases and J 5 bases; nucleotides not matched to a gene: 4. CDR3 DNA (partial): TGCGCCAGCAGCCACTTAGCGGGAGTGGAGACC. Encoded protein: CASSHLAGVET. The whole CDR3 sequence reads CASSHLAGVETQYF.

A remark on this clone: The read comes to an end 3 residues before the CDR3 does, leaving the germline J gene to fill in the end. The chain has TRBV30 and TRBJ2-7, with a possible D match to TRBD1 (5 bases). V was pared by 1 base and J by 4 bases, with 11 bases between. Germline CDR1 and CDR2: GTSNPN and SVGIG (reference sequence). The CDR3 contains 13 residues. The CDR3 region is CAWSAFQGYEQYF. Incomplete CDR3 DNA: TGTGCCTGGAGTGCCTTCCAGGGTTACGAG.

Turning to this clone: The CDR3 end lies 3 residues beyond the end of the read and is filled in from the germline J gene. The chain links TRBV20-1 to TRBJ2-7, with TRBD2 matching 8 bases. The J segment lost 2 bases and the V segment lost 2 bases, leaving 8 bases of the junction unmatched. CDR3 length: 15 residues. CDR1 is DFQATT, CDR2 SNEGSKA, per germline (reference sequence). The DNA read from the CDR3 is TGCAGTGCTAGAACCATAGCGGGAATCACCTACGAG. Its protein product is CSARTIAGITYE. The CDR3 reads in full as CSARTIAGITYEQYF.

Remarks on this clone: The junction and the germline gene differ at one end; a read error may be behind it. The read terminates 3 residues before the CDR3 end, so the remaining end is supplied by the germline J gene. The chain uses TRBV4-2 and TRBJ2-5; 12 bases agree with TRBD1. The length of the CDR3 is 18 residues. Germline V gene lookup returns CDR1 LGHNA and CDR2 YNFKEQ. CDR3 sequence reads: CASSQDWGQGAWQETQYF. CDR3 bases read: TGCGCCAGCAGCCAAGATTGGGGACAGGGGGCTTGGCAGGAGACC.

As to this clone: The read halts 3 residues ahead of the CDR3 end, with the missing end drawn from the germline J gene. This chain uses TRBV7-9 with TRBJ2-3, with a tentative D call TRBD2 (7 bases). The germline CDR1 and CDR2 sequences are SEHNR and FQNEAQ (reference sequence). The CDR3 runs to 15 residues. This chain's CDR3 is CASSLGGQRGETQYF. CDR3 DNA, as far as it was read: TGTGCCAGCAGCCTTGGGGGGCAGCGGGGAGAGACG. Supplemented by reference TRBV7-9 and TRBJ2-3, the full variable domain reads DTGVSQNPRHKITKRGQNVTFRCDPISEHNRLYWYRQTLGQGPEFLTYFQNEAQLEKSRLLSDRFSAERPKGSFSTLEIQRTEQGDSAMYLCASSLGGQRGETQYFGPGTRLTVL.

For this clone: The read falls 3 residues short of the CDR3 end, and the missing part is taken from the germline J gene. This chain connects TRBV7-7 to TRBJ2-7; 7 bases are a match to TRBD2. Trimming removed 0 bases from V and 5 bases from J; junction bases left unmatched: 4. Germline assignment: CDR1 SSHAT and CDR2 FNYEAQ (reference sequence). The CDR3 is made up of 14 amino acids. CDR3 region: CASSLAGAGNEQYF. CDR3 bases read: TGTGCCAGCAGCTTAGCAGGAGCGGGGAACGAG.

As regards this clone: The read falls 3 residues short of the CDR3 end, and the missing part is taken from the germline J gene. The chain combines TRBV30 with TRBJ2-3, with a tentative D call TRBD2 (6 bases). Germline-derived CDR1 and CDR2 are GTSNPN and SVGIG (reference sequence). This CDR3 is 14 amino acids long. The sequenced CDR3 bases are TGTGCCTGGACTGCGGGGCCCCCATATGAGACG. It yields the protein CAWTAGPPYET. The CDR3 reads in full as CAWTAGPPYETQYF.